This passage covers 25 T cell receptor beta chains from one sample sequenced in a study of shared T cell receptors in the human thymus. Clones were read by immunoSEQ multiplex PCR, and TCRdb kept only the in-frame ones, dropping some. The sample consists of some 760,000 clones, 75% to 90% of them appearing once. These same records also appear under a second study, on human thymus T cells.

The sample taken for sequencing was thymocytes. These receptors were taken from a girl under three years old with a congenital heart defect.

The gene calls are TRBV27 and TRBJ2-5; 7 bases fit TRBD1. Unmatched junction bases numbered 9, after V lost 3 bases and J lost 5 bases. Germline values: CDR1 MNHEY, CDR2 SMNVEV (reference sequence). This CDR3 is built from 15 residues. The CDR3, as DNA: TGTGCCAGCAGTTTTGGACAGGATTTTGTGGAGACCCAGTACTTC. Translation: CASSFGQDFVETQYF.

This clone was counted a single time. The CDR3 is CASSGQGRNEKLFF. CDR3 sequence (DNA): TGTGCCAGCAGTGGACAGGGGAGGAATGAAAAACTGTTTTTT. The chain employs TRBV6-5 and TRBJ1-4; 9 bases fit TRBD1. The V gene end was trimmed by 5 bases and the J gene end by 5 bases; junction bases not matched to a gene: 3. Germline V gene lookup returns CDR1 MNHEY and CDR2 SVGAGI. This CDR3 has 14 amino acids.

The V gene is TRBV6-5, the J gene TRBJ1-5; tentatively, D is TRBD1 (6 bases). The CDR3 is 15 residues long. Trimming pared 5 bases from V and 2 bases from J, leaving 13 bases between. The germline V gene has CDR1 MNHEY and CDR2 SVGAGI. Here the CDR3 reads CASSGGGRGNQPQHF. In DNA, the CDR3 is TGTGCCAGCAGTGGGGGGGGCAGGGGCAATCAGCCCCAGCATTTT.

V and J are TRBV5-5 and TRBJ1-6; the D gene is possibly TRBD1 (5 bases). This CDR3 has 19 amino acids. V was trimmed by 0 bases and J by 0 bases, leaving 16 bases between them. Germline V lookup: CDR1 SGHKS, CDR2 YYEKEE (reference sequence). In DNA form, the CDR3 reads TGTGCCAGCAGCTTGGGGTTAGGCAAGGGGCACTCCTATAATTCACCCCTCCACTTT. Translation gives CASSLGLGKGHSYNSPLHF.

V is TRBV5-1 and J is TRBJ1-2; D is ambiguous. The germline V gene has CDR1 SGHRS and CDR2 YFSETQ. CDR3 length equals 17 residues. V lost 1 base, J lost 6 bases, and 22 bases lay in between. In DNA form, the CDR3 reads TGCGCCAGCAGCTTGTATACCGCCGGGTTCGGGGAGAATGGCTACACCTTC. Translating it yields CASSLYTAGFGENGYTF.

The V and J genes are TRBV5-6 and TRBJ2-7; 9 bases fit TRBD1. The CDR3 runs to 15 residues. CDR1 and CDR2 from the germline V gene are SGHDT and YYEEEE. Germline trimming cut 4 bases from V and 9 bases from J; bases unmatched to any gene: 14. CDR3 nucleotides: TGTGCCAGCAGCGTGACCTGGGACAGGGACTTTGGGCAGTACTTC. Its translation: CASSVTWDRDFGQYF.

J is TRBJ2-7 and V is TRBV27; 8 bases are shared with TRBD2. Germline V CDR1 and CDR2: MNHEY, SMNVEV (reference sequence). V shed 9 bases and J 3 bases; nucleotides not matched to a gene: 10. CDR3 size: 14 residues. The CDR3 loop reads CASNSGGAVYEQYF. The DNA for the CDR3 is TGTGCCAGTAACTCCGGGGGGGCTGTCTACGAGCAGTACTTC.

The chain employs TRBV5-1 and TRBJ2-7, with 9 bases that match TRBD1. CDR1 and CDR2 (germline): SGHRS, YFSETQ. CDR3 length: 16 residues. Trimming took 7 bases from V and 2 from J; bases not matched to a gene: 13. This chain's CDR3 is CASRDRDSRGTYEQYF. The CDR3 coding sequence is TGCGCCAGCCGGGACAGGGACTCTCGGGGGACCTACGAGCAGTACTTC.

The chain recombines TRBV5-1 with TRBJ1-1; no reliable D call. Germline loops: CDR1 SGHRS, CDR2 YFSETQ. The length of the CDR3 is 16 residues. The V and J ends lost 4 bases and 0 bases respectively, with 16 bases between them. The DNA for the CDR3 is TGCGCCAGCAGCCATACCGTAAAGGGAGTGAACACTGAAGCTTTCTTT. Translating gives CASSHTVKGVNTEAFF.

The rearrangement joins TRBV2 to TRBJ2-7; TRBD1 is a possible D gene (6 bases). Deletions cut 5 bases from V and 2 bases from J, with 19 bases between. Germline CDR1 is SNHLY and CDR2 is FYNNEI. This CDR3 is 16 amino acids long. The CDR3 DNA reads as TGTGCCAGCAGTCCCCCCTACCAGGACAGCCCCTACGAGCAGTACTTC. Protein sequence: CASSPPYQDSPYEQYF.

This clone was detected only once. The rearrangement joins TRBV5-1 to TRBJ2-2; D gene uncertain. The CDR3 covers 14 residues. CDR1 is SGHRS and CDR2 is YFSETQ in the germline V gene. With 7 bases removed from V and 7 bases from J, the gap between germline ends came to 17 bases. The CDR3 sequence: CASGGPQNYGELFF. DNA of the CDR3: TGCGCCAGCGGCGGTCCCCAGAACTACGGGGAGCTGTTTTTT.

The CDR3 DNA reads as TGTGCCAGCAGCATATCAGTCTTGCCCTACAATGAGCAGTTCTTC. As protein: CASSISVLPYNEQFF. This chain connects TRBV6-5 to TRBJ2-1; no definite D call. Germline CDR1 is MNHEY and CDR2 is SVGAGI. The V and J ends lost 6 bases and 2 bases respectively, with 14 bases between them. The CDR3 length is 15 residues.

The chain carries TRBV29-1 and TRBJ1-1; no definite D call. Germline V gene data show CDR1 as SQVTM and CDR2 as ANQGSEA. V was trimmed by 4 bases and J by 4 bases, leaving 7 bases between them. This CDR3 has 11 residues. The CDR3 DNA sequence: TGCAGCGTTGGCGAGGGCACTGAAGCTTTCTTT. It encodes CSVGEGTEAFF.

The genes are TRBV19 and TRBJ1-4; D might be TRBD1 (5 bases). Germline assignment: CDR1 LNHDA and CDR2 SQIVND (reference sequence). The CDR3 contains 15 residues. Trimming stripped 6 bases from V and 4 bases from J, with 15 bases between. The CDR3 region is CASSLGGTDNEKLFF. The CDR3 DNA is TGTGCCAGTAGCTTGGGGGGGACGGATAATGAAAAACTGTTTTTT.

This chain connects TRBV7-6 to TRBJ1-2, with 8 nucleotides matching TRBD1. The CDR3 is 16 amino acids. After removal of 4 bases from V and 2 bases from J, the junction contained 9 bases not matched to a gene. Germline values: CDR1 SGHVS, CDR2 FNYEAQ. The chain's CDR3 is CASSSNHRGGNYGYTF. DNA for the CDR3: TGTGCCAGCAGCTCAAATCACAGGGGGGGAAACTATGGCTACACCTTC.

This chain links TRBV2 with TRBJ2-7, with 7 bases that match TRBD1. Germline V gene lookup returns CDR1 SNHLY and CDR2 FYNNEI. V was clipped by 6 bases and J by 0 bases; unmatched bases: 8. There are 15 residues in the CDR3. CDR3 loop: CASRVRQGTSYEQYF. The CDR3 nucleotides read TGTGCCAGCAGAGTCCGACAGGGCACCTCCTACGAGCAGTACTTC. The variable domain in full, with the rest retrieved from reference TRBV2 and TRBJ2-7, is EPEVTQTPSHQVTQMGQEVILRCVPISNHLYFYWYRQILGQKVEFLVSFYNNEISEKSEIFDDQFSVERPDGSNFTLKIRSTKLEDSAMYFCASRVRQGTSYEQYFGPGTRLTVT.

The chain carries TRBV27 and TRBJ1-1; 9 positions agree with TRBD1. V lost 1 base to trimming and J lost 1 base; unmatched junction nucleotides: 7. The CDR3 spans 17 residues. From germline, CDR1 is MNHEY and CDR2 SMNVEV (reference sequence). As DNA, the CDR3 is TGTGCCAGCAGTTTATTTGTCGACAGGGGGAGGAACACTGAAGCTTTCTTT. It codes for CASSLFVDRGRNTEAFF.

The chain links TRBV27 to TRBJ2-7; a weak D match, TRBD1 (6 bases). Germline V gene lookup returns CDR1 MNHEY and CDR2 SMNVEV (reference sequence). Trimming shortened V by 4 bases and J by 3 bases, and 19 bases separated the two germline ends. CDR3 length: 16 residues. CDR3 sequence: CASSSYPGHKNYEQYF. The CDR3 DNA sequence: TGTGCCAGCAGTTCCTATCCGGGACACAAAAACTACGAGCAGTACTTC.

The genes are TRBV10-3 and TRBJ1-3; possible D gene TRBD1, 5 bases. Trimming pared 3 bases from V and 4 bases from J, leaving 10 bases between. The germline gives CDR1 ENHRY, CDR2 SYGVKD. This CDR3 spans 14 amino acids. The CDR3 here is CAISDGRVGNTIYF. The CDR3, as DNA: TGTGCCATCAGTGACGGCAGGGTGGGAAACACCATATATTTT.

This rearrangement joins TRBV5-1 to TRBJ1-6; D gene uncertain. The V and J ends lost 4 bases and 6 bases respectively, with 23 bases between them. CDR3 length: 18 amino acids. Looked up from germline, CDR1 is SGHRS and CDR2 is YFSETQ. The CDR3 loop reads CASSSSEGYYFGNSPLHF. As DNA, the CDR3 is TGCGCCAGCAGCAGCTCCGAGGGCTACTACTTCGGTAATTCACCCCTCCACTTT.

This chain connects TRBV28 to TRBJ1-2; D gene ambiguous. This CDR3 has 16 amino acids. Germline CDR1 reads MDHEN; CDR2 reads SYDVKM. The V gene lost 3 bases and the J gene lost 0 bases, with 14 bases spanning the gap. The CDR3 bases are TGTGCCAGCAGTTTGGGCAGGAGGAGAGCTAACTATGGCTACACCTTC. Residues: CASSLGRRRANYGYTF.

The CDR3 DNA sequence: TGCGCCAGCAGCCAGACCAGGGCGCTGCGACTAGGTAATGAGCAGTTCTTC. Translating it yields CASSQTRALRLGNEQFF. The chain links TRBV4-1 to TRBJ2-1; a possible D gene is TRBD2 (6 bases). The germline CDR1 and CDR2 sequences are MGHRA and YSYEKL. This CDR3 spans 17 amino acids. V was shortened by 3 bases and J by 7 bases, with 22 bases between the two germline ends.

This chain uses TRBV7-6 with TRBJ1-1, with D possibly matching TRBD1 (5 bases). CDR1 is SGHVS, CDR2 FNYEAQ, per germline. Trimming pared 5 bases from V and 5 bases from J, leaving 27 bases between. There are 18 residues in the CDR3. In nucleotides, the CDR3 is TGTGCCAGCAGCCCACAACACGCAGACGGGGGACTTTTAACTGAAGCTTTCTTT. Translation: CASSPQHADGGLLTEAFF. Filled out from reference TRBV7-6 and TRBJ1-1, the complete variable domain reads GAGVSQSPRYKVTKRGQDVALRCDPISGHVSLYWYRQALGQGPEFLTYFNYEAQQDKSGLPNDRFSAERPEGSISTLTIQRTEQRDSAMYRCASSPQHADGGLLTEAFFGQGTRLTVV.

The table lists this clone with a few counts. V and J are TRBV28 and TRBJ1-1; no reliable D call. The V gene's germline CDR1 is MDHEN and CDR2 SYDVKM. CDR3 length equals 12 residues. Trimming took 5 bases from V and 1 from J, leaving 5 bases between them. This CDR3 is CASSDKNTEAFF. CDR3 DNA sequence: TGTGCCAGCAGTGACAAGAACACTGAAGCTTTCTTT.

This chain connects TRBV7-9 to TRBJ1-5; 7 bases align to TRBD1. V trimming: 3 bases; J trimming: 9 bases; junction bases outside the gene matches: 2. The CDR3 totals 12 residues. Germline V lookup: CDR1 SEHNR, CDR2 FQNEAQ (reference sequence). Here the CDR3 reads CASSFNRGPQHF. In nucleotides, the CDR3 is TGTGCCAGCAGCTTTAACAGGGGGCCCCAGCATTTT.